Described below is a single T cell receptor beta chain sequence and its context. This clone's antigen is unknown. No base-level quality is on record; no much larger clone is a single base apart. The approximately 41 donors, aged about 6 to 95 years, were systemically healthy Caucasian individuals from Russia. Each donor gave roughly 11 milliliters of peripheral blood, drawn into EDTA-treated Vacutainer tubes. Ficoll-Paque density-gradient centrifugation was used to isolate PBMCs, with at least 6.5 million obtained per sample. Total RNA was extracted from PBMCs with Trizol reagent, with at least 6 micrograms obtained per sample. For every donor, flow cytometry on a PBMC aliquot measured the percentage of naive CD45RAhigh/CD27high T cells. The CDR3 sequence holds 13 residues, the cysteine and phenylalanine included. Just CDR3 DNA is preserved here, 39 bases in frame from base 1. Based on the germline V gene, the CDR1 and CDR2 sequences are MNHNS and SASEGT. V loses 5 bases of germline sequence and J loses 5 bases, and the interval between the two ends is 11 bases.

Library preparation used 5' RACE. The data were produced on an Illumina HiSeq 2500. The second PCR ran for roughly 7 to 12 cycles and used a J-beta primer mix along with a sample-barcoded 5' primer. Each TCR beta cDNA molecule received a unique molecular identifier from a template-switch 5' adaptor carrying 12 random nucleotides. At least 3 million CDR3-containing paired-end reads were obtained from each sample. The Mint cDNA synthesis kit, primed by a TRBC-specific oligonucleotide, was used to synthesize first-strand cDNA from all RNA. After uracil-DNA glycosylase treatment, a first 18-cycle PCR used universal primers M1SS and BC2_uni_R on all cDNA. For the original study's pipeline: Each sample was normalized by randomly selecting 1 million high-quality reads, each carrying a distinct molecular identifier. Reads with shared molecular identifiers were discarded instead of being binned into consensus sequences. MiTCR, set to a Q25 quality threshold and the strictest error-elimination algorithm, was used for CDR3 identification, clonotype clustering and error correction. Lower-bound total TCR beta diversity was estimated with a nonparametric unseen species model using Euler transformation. TCRdb trimmed public reads at Q25 via fastp, called clones via MiXCR and kept in-frame beta chains. For every CDR3 protein sequence, its rows merge into one entry that carries the most common genes and DNA. Here the V and J calls rest on TCRdb's processing, not on the authors' analysis. In all, the sample holds a few hundred thousand distinct CDR3 sequences, and roughly half of those were seen once. Roughly 51% of the sample lies in the top ten.

The entry originates in a study of blood T cells in healthy people across ages (dated by TCRdb to the mid-2010s). As for the study more broadly: In model experiments, template switching captured about one uniquely barcoded TCR beta cDNA molecule for every two T cells. Using deep sequencing normalized with unique cDNA molecular identifiers, the study measured how TCR beta repertoire diversity changes with age. To avoid experimental bias, donors of different ages were randomly spread across the sequencing lanes. For two donors (one aged 18 to 30 and one aged 80 or older), the study analyzed two additional independent replicas of 1 million unique cDNA reads from the same blood draw. Four age groups were formed from the donors: young (average 16 years), middle-aged (approximately 42), aged (over 55) and long-lived (roughly 88). What the authors observed across the whole study: As age increased, observed TCR beta diversity per million T cells dropped in a roughly linear way, and a significant reduction was already evident by age about 40. Because profiling used bulk unsorted PBMCs, naive and antigen-experienced compartments could not be compared conclusively. Total diversity estimates from one million sequenced T cells were considered lower bounds and underestimates. Compared with the aged group, the long-lived group had more naive CD4+ T cells, fewer expanded clones and increased TCR diversity, suggesting age selection. The CMV infection status of donors was not known, potentially confounding age-related changes in expanded clonotypes. There was a strong correlation between observed TCR beta diversity and the percentage of naive T cells measured by flow cytometry.

This sequence was found in a man aged 55 to 70 in good health. Material: blood. The chain was built from TRBV6-1 and TRBJ2-3, with no confident D gene call. Here the CDR3 is given as CASSLVLGDTQYF. The sequence in DNA is TGTGCCAGCAGTCTCGTCCTGGGAGATACGCAGTATTTT.